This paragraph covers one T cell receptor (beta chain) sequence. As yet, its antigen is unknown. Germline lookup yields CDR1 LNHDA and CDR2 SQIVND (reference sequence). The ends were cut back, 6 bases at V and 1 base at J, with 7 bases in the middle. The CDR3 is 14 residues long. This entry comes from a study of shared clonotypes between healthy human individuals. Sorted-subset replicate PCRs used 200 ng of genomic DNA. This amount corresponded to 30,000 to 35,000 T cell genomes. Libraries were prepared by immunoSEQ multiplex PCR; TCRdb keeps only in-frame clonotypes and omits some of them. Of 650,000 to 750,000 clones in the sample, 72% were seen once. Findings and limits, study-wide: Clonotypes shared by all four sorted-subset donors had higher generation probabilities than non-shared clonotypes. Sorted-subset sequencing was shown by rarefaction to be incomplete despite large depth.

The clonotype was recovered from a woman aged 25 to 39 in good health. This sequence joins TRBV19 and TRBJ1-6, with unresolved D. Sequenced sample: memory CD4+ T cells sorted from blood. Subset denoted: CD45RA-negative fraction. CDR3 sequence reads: CASSFTSYNSPLHF. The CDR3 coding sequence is TGTGCCAGTAGCTTCACATCCTATAATTCACCCCTCCACTTT.